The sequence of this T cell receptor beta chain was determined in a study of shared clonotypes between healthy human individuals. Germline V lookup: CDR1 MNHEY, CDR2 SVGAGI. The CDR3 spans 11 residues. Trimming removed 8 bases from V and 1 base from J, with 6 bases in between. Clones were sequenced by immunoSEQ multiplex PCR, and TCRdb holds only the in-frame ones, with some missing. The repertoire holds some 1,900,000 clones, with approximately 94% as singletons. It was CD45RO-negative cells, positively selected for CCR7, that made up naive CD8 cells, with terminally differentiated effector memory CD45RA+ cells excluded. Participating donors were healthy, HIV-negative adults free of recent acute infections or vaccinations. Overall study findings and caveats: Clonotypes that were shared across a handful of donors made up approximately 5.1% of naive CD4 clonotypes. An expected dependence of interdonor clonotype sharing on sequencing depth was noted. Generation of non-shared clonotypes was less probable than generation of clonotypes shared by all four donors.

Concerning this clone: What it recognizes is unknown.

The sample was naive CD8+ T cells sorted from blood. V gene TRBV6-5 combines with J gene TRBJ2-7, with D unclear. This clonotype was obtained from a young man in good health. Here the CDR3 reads CASGESYEQYF. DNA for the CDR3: TGTGCCAGCGGGGAATCCTACGAGCAGTACTTC.